The 27 T cell receptor beta chains reported below all come from one sample, sequenced in a study of cytomegalovirus exposure and HLA in healthy donors (dated by TCRdb to about 2017). Libraries were prepared through the immunoSEQ multiplex PCR assay. Here the immuneACCESS table is served through TCRdb, limited to in-frame sequences with V and J called. Missing clones are a known gap in these copies; in checked studies unresolved V genes cover under half, and the rest lacks a known reason. Recorded for this sample are 250,000 to 350,000 clones; around 90% of them occurred a single time. The ten biggest clones cover roughly 1.2% of the sample. Sample: PBMCs. The origin of the receptors is a woman aged 30 to 39 in good health and CMV-seropositive.

J is TRBJ2-1 and V is TRBV2; D may match TRBD1 or TRBD2 (6 bases each). V gave up 7 bases and J gave up 6 bases, with 22 bases separating them. The CDR3 totals 16 residues. The germline V gene encodes CDR1 SNHLY and CDR2 FYNNEI. DNA of the CDR3: TGTGCCAGCATGGGATTACTAGGGGGGTGGGTCAATGAGCAGTTCTTC. Encoded protein: CASMGLLGGWVNEQFF.

The chain uses TRBV28 and TRBJ2-7; 9 nucleotides line up with TRBD2. Germline V gene lookup returns CDR1 MDHEN and CDR2 SYDVKM. The CDR3 loop spans 19 amino acids. Trimming removed 5 bases from V and 3 bases from J; junction bases left unmatched: 20. The CDR3 DNA follows: TGTGCCAGCAGTGGGCCGGGCCCTAGCGGGACCGGTCCGAACTACGAGCAGTACTTC. Encoded protein: CASSGPGPSGTGPNYEQYF. Full variable domain (remainder filled in from reference TRBV28 and TRBJ2-7): DVKVTQSSRYLVKRTGEKVFLECVQDMDHENMFWYRQDPGLGLRLIYFSYDVKMKEKGDIPEGYSVSREKKERFSLILESASTNQTSMYLCASSGPGPSGTGPNYEQYFGPGTRLTVT.

The chain has TRBV6-6 and TRBJ2-7; TRBD2 matches 12 bases. The germline gives CDR1 MNHNY, CDR2 SVGAGI (reference sequence). V lost 6 bases and J lost 2; bases outside the gene matches: 2. The CDR3 spans 14 residues. The CDR3 loop reads CASRTSGGTYEQYF. As DNA, the CDR3 is TGTGCCAGCAGGACTAGCGGGGGTACCTACGAGCAGTACTTC.

The rearrangement uses TRBV5-8 and TRBJ2-1, with 8 bases aligning to TRBD1. This CDR3 spans 15 amino acids. Trimming took 0 bases from V and 8 from J; bases not matched to a gene: 7. CDR1 is SGHTS, CDR2 YDEGEE, per germline. CDR3: CASSLGQGSRDEQFF. For the CDR3, the DNA is TGTGCCAGCAGCTTGGGACAGGGGAGTAGGGATGAGCAGTTCTTC.

This chain uses TRBV29-1 with TRBJ1-2; TRBD1 aligns across 7 bases. The CDR3 consists of 15 residues. Germline trimming cut 2 bases from V and 8 bases from J; bases unmatched to any gene: 14. The germline V gene has CDR1 SQVTM and CDR2 ANQGSEA. CDR3 loop: CSVESMTGSQRGYTF. The CDR3, as DNA: TGCAGCGTTGAATCAATGACAGGGAGCCAACGGGGCTACACCTTC.

In nucleotides, the CDR3 is TGTGCCAGCAGCGTAGAGGGCACGCACACCGGGGAGCTGTTTTTT. Translating gives CASSVEGTHTGELFF. The chain recombines TRBV9 with TRBJ2-2; no clear D. CDR3 length: 15 amino acids. Germline V gene lookup returns CDR1 SGDLS and CDR2 YYNGEE. V was pared by 0 bases and J by 3 bases, with 9 bases between.

The rearrangement links TRBV18 to TRBJ2-7; D may correspond to TRBD1 or TRBD2 (5 bases each). The CDR3 sequence is 15 residues long. V gave up 4 bases and J gave up 2 bases, with 15 bases separating them. CDR1 KGHSH and CDR2 LQKENI come from the germline V gene. This chain's CDR3 is CASSLYTRGPYEQYF. The CDR3, as DNA: TGTGCCAGCTCACTATATACTAGGGGCCCCTACGAGCAGTACTTC. The whole variable domain, remainder taken from reference TRBV18 and TRBJ2-7, is NAGVMQNPRHLVRRRGQEARLRCSPMKGHSHVYWYRQLPEEGLKFMVYLQKENIIDESGMPKERFSAEFPKEGPSILRIQQVVRGDSAAYFCASSLYTRGPYEQYFGPGTRLTVT.

The genes are TRBV2 and TRBJ2-2; 13 bases line up with TRBD2. With 5 bases clipped from V and 4 bases from J, the junction kept 10 bases outside the gene matches. The CDR3 length is 18 residues. CDR1 is SNHLY, CDR2 FYNNEI, per germline. CDR3 DNA: TGTGCCAGCAGTTTACCCGGGACTAGCGGGGCGGGCACCGGGGAGCTGTTTTTT. Translating gives CASSLPGTSGAGTGELFF.

This clone was detected a few times. CDR3 coding DNA: TGTGCCAGTAGTATAAACTATGGCTACACCTTC. Amino acid sequence: CASSINYGYTF. The rearrangement uses TRBV19 and TRBJ1-2; D not certain. This CDR3 is built from 11 residues. Trimming left V 2 bases short and J 2 bases short, with 0 bases between. Germline V gene sequence: CDR1 LNHDA, CDR2 SQIVND (reference sequence).

The J gene is TRBJ1-5, the V gene TRBV5-1; D is possibly TRBD1 (5 bases). This CDR3 comprises 16 residues. Germline V lookup: CDR1 SGHRS, CDR2 YFSETQ. V lost 4 bases and J lost 4, with 18 bases in between. This CDR3 reads CASSLDGGQKNQPQHF. CDR3 in DNA: TGCGCCAGCAGCCTTGACGGGGGTCAGAAAAATCAGCCCCAGCATTTT.

This clone was counted once. The gene calls are TRBV7-3 and TRBJ1-2, with TRBD1 identical over 9 bases. J lost 12 bases, V lost 3 bases, and 8 bases had no gene match. Germline V gene data show CDR1 as SGHTA and CDR2 as FQGTGA. CDR3 length: 13 residues. The CDR3 loop reads CASSFPGQGGDTF. The DNA of the CDR3 is TGTGCCAGCAGCTTCCCGGGACAGGGAGGCGACACCTTC.

The chain has TRBV28 and TRBJ2-1; 10 bases fit TRBD2. J lost 3 bases, V lost 6 bases, and 8 bases had no gene match. The CDR3 is 16 residues long. Germline assignment: CDR1 MDHEN and CDR2 SYDVKM. The CDR3 loop is CASRSPSGSYYNEQFF. The CDR3 nucleotides read TGTGCCAGCAGGTCCCCTAGCGGGAGTTACTACAATGAGCAGTTCTTC.

The rearrangement uses TRBV21-1 and TRBJ2-2; no check of the table's D call, TRBD2, against the DNA was made. TRBV21-1 is labeled a pseudogene. The CDR3 is 17 amino acids. The CDR3 sequence is CASSKGASGGYTGELFF. CDR3 DNA sequence: TGTGCCAGCAGCAAAGGGGCTAGCGGGGGGTACACCGGGGAGCTGTTTTTT.

V usage is TRBV6-5 and J usage is TRBJ1-4; 7 bases are a match to TRBD1. Germline V gives CDR1 MNHEY, CDR2 SVGAGI. CDR3 length: 15 amino acids. V trimming: 0 bases; J trimming: 5 bases; junction bases outside the gene matches: 3. CDR3 protein: CASSYSPGGNEKLFF. The CDR3 DNA reads as TGTGCCAGCAGTTACTCCCCAGGGGGGAATGAAAAACTGTTTTTT.

This chain uses TRBV2 with TRBJ2-6, with no clear D. There are 11 residues in the CDR3. CDR1 is SNHLY, CDR2 FYNNEI, per germline. Trimming cost V 4 bases and J 7 bases, with 2 bases left between them. CDR3 sequence reads: CASSAANVLTF. CDR3 in DNA: TGTGCCAGCAGTGCCGCCAACGTCCTGACTTTC.

The V and J genes are TRBV6-5 and TRBJ1-1; D not certain. The CDR3 consists of 15 residues. Germline lookup yields CDR1 MNHEY and CDR2 SVGAGI. The V end was cut by 0 bases, the J end by 4 bases, with 12 bases between. The DNA of the CDR3 is TGTGCCAGCAGTTACTCGTGGGGTCTAAGCACTGAAGCTTTCTTT. Protein: CASSYSWGLSTEAFF.

This chain connects TRBV30 to TRBJ2-2; TRBD1 agrees at 9 bases. Germline V lookup: CDR1 GTSNPN, CDR2 SVGIG (reference sequence). Trimming took 3 bases from V and 3 from J; bases not matched to a gene: 8. CDR3 length: 16 residues. The CDR3 region is CAWSASTGGYTGELFF. The CDR3 nucleotides read TGTGCCTGGAGCGCCTCGACAGGGGGTTACACCGGGGAGCTGTTTTTT. Full variable domain (outside the CDR3, taken from reference TRBV30 and TRBJ2-2): SQTIHQWPATLVQPVGSPLSLECTVEGTSNPNLYWYRQAAGRGLQLLFYSVGIGQISSEVPQNLSASRPQDRQFILSSKKLLLSDSGFYLCAWSASTGGYTGELFFGEGSRLTVL.

The chain carries TRBV6-5 and TRBJ2-3, with TRBD2 matching over 10 bases. This CDR3 comprises 15 residues. J was trimmed by 6 bases and V by 5 bases; bases with no gene match: 8. Germline values: CDR1 MNHEY, CDR2 SVGAGI. The CDR3: CASSTLAGVLDTQYF. DNA for the CDR3: TGTGCCAGCAGTACCCTAGCGGGAGTTTTGGATACGCAGTATTTT.

The genes are TRBV5-1 and TRBJ2-7, with D uncertain. Germline CDR1 is SGHRS and CDR2 is YFSETQ. The CDR3 length is 13 residues. With 2 bases removed from V and 2 bases from J, the gap between germline ends came to 8 bases. CDR3 protein: CASSFAETYEQYF. For the CDR3, the DNA is TGCGCCAGCAGCTTTGCTGAAACCTACGAGCAGTACTTC.

The chain links TRBV2 to TRBJ2-5; TRBD1 is a possible D gene (5 bases). Germline assignment: CDR1 SNHLY and CDR2 FYNNEI. Between the trimmed V and J ends, which lost 6 bases and 5 bases, there was a span of 7 bases. The CDR3 runs to 11 residues. CDR3 coding DNA: TGTGCCAGCAGAAAGGGGGAGACCCAGTACTTC. Translating it yields CASRKGETQYF.

The chain uses TRBV5-6 and TRBJ1-4, with D unresolved. Germline CDR1 is SGHDT and CDR2 is YYEEEE. The V gene lost 3 bases and the J gene lost 6 bases, with 12 bases spanning the gap. This CDR3 spans 14 amino acids. CDR3 nucleotide sequence: TGTGCCAGCAGCTATGGAACAGTTTATGAAAAACTGTTTTTT. Protein: CASSYGTVYEKLFF.

The rearrangement uses TRBV7-3 and TRBJ2-1; 7 bases match TRBD1. Germline V lookup: CDR1 SGHTA, CDR2 FQGTGA. The trim removed 5 bases at V and 2 bases at J, leaving 6 bases unmatched. The CDR3 is 15 residues long. The CDR3 sequence: CASSATGVAYNEQFF. Written as DNA, the CDR3 is TGTGCCAGCAGCGCCACAGGGGTGGCCTACAATGAGCAGTTCTTC.

This chain connects TRBV30 to TRBJ1-5, with D hard to call. CDR1 GTSNPN and CDR2 SVGIG come from the germline V gene (reference sequence). V gave up 1 base and J gave up 7 bases, with 11 bases separating them. The CDR3 is 13 residues long. The CDR3: CAWSDLGGQPQHF. CDR3 bases: TGTGCCTGGAGTGATTTGGGAGGGCAGCCCCAGCATTTT.

This chain uses TRBV6-5 with TRBJ1-4; D might be TRBD1 (6 bases). Germline CDR1 is MNHEY and CDR2 is SVGAGI. V lost 7 bases, J lost 8 bases, and 11 bases lay in between. The CDR3 sequence is 12 residues long. The CDR3 bases are TGTGCCAGCAAGCGCAGGGGCGAAAAACTGTTTTTT. This translates into CASKRRGEKLFF.

The CDR3 coding sequence is TGTGCCAGCATATTAGGACAGGGTGATTCACCCCTCCACTTT. Protein sequence: CASILGQGDSPLHF. The V call is TRBV7-2, the J call TRBJ1-6; 8 bases are a match to TRBD1. The CDR3 loop spans 14 amino acids. Germline V CDR1 and CDR2: SGHTA, FQGNSA. V gave up 7 bases and J gave up 8 bases; unmatched junction bases: 7.

The CDR3 DNA reads as TGTGCCTGGAGCTGGGGGCTGACAGCAACTAATGAAAAACTGTTTTTT. Its protein is CAWSWGLTATNEKLFF. The rearrangement links TRBV30 to TRBJ1-4; tentative D call: TRBD1 (6 bases). Germline V gene data show CDR1 as GTSNPN and CDR2 as SVGIG (reference sequence). This CDR3 region has 16 residues. The germline V and J ends were trimmed by 3 bases and 0 bases, with 14 bases remaining between them.

The chain has TRBV9 and TRBJ2-3, with 11 bases identical to TRBD2. The junction had 6 bases not matched to a gene; V was cut back by 6 bases and J by 3 bases. There are 15 residues in the CDR3. Germline assignment: CDR1 SGDLS and CDR2 YYNGEE. In DNA form, the CDR3 reads TGTGCCAGCAACATAGCGGGGGGGCTTACAGATACGCAGTATTTT. Its translation is CASNIAGGLTDTQYF.